The rows below give T cell receptor beta chains drawn from one sample of a study of T cell clones after liver transplantation. The protocol was immunoSEQ multiplex PCR, while the TCRdb copy is restricted to in-frame clones and leaves out a portion. The repertoire includes just over 80,000 clones, about 84% of them detected once, and more than 0.45% sits in the top ten. The material was CD4+ T cells from blood, obtained approximately 3.5 years after liver transplant. The receptor set was obtained from a human patient who received a liver transplant. Some T cells may be the graft donor's. CDR3s include the opening cysteine and the closing phenylalanine or tryptophan. D genes are given only for firm matches. Part of the rows lack a size; the others show once, few, many or a class for expanded clones.

j_call: TRBJ2-6; clone_size: few; d_call: .; v_call: TRBV6-5; cdr3_aa: CASSYSGSGANVLTF; cdr3_nt: TGTGCCAGCAGTTACTCAGGGTCAGGGGCCAACGTCCTGACTTTC
j_call: TRBJ1-5; clone_size: .; d_call: .; v_call: TRBV7-9; cdr3_aa: CASSKGVSNQPQHF; cdr3_nt: TGTGCCAGCAGTAAGGGGGTTAGCAATCAGCCCCAGCATTTT
j_call: TRBJ2-4; clone_size: .; d_call: .; v_call: TRBV11-2; cdr3_aa: CASSSLAIGIQYF; cdr3_nt: TGTGCCAGCAGCTCCCTGGCCATTGGAATTCAGTACTTC
j_call: TRBJ2-1; clone_size: .; d_call: TRBD2; v_call: TRBV11-2; cdr3_aa: CASSLGLARYNEQFF; cdr3_nt: TGTGCCAGCAGCCTGGGACTAGCGAGATACAATGAGCAGTTCTTC
j_call: TRBJ2-1; clone_size: .; d_call: TRBD2; v_call: TRBV10-3; cdr3_aa: CAITAGGPGNEQFF; cdr3_nt: TGTGCCATCACGGCGGGAGGGCCCGGCAATGAGCAGTTCTTC
j_call: TRBJ2-1; clone_size: .; d_call: .; v_call: TRBV7-2; cdr3_aa: CASSSRTVAEEQFF; cdr3_nt: TGTGCCAGCAGCTCAAGGACCGTAGCGGAGGAGCAGTTCTTC
j_call: TRBJ2-3; clone_size: .; d_call: .; v_call: TRBV19; cdr3_aa: CASSISADTQYF; cdr3_nt: TGTGCCAGTAGTATATCGGCAGATACGCAGTATTTT
j_call: TRBJ1-5; clone_size: .; d_call: .; v_call: TRBV10-1; cdr3_aa: CASPGRGLSLESNQPQHF; cdr3_nt: TGCGCCAGCCCCGGGAGGGGTCTATCACTGGAGAGCAATCAGCCCCAGCATTTT
j_call: TRBJ2-5; clone_size: .; d_call: .; v_call: TRBV11-2; cdr3_aa: CASSRTGNRQETQYF; cdr3_nt: TGTGCCAGCAGTCGGACCGGCAATAGACAAGAGACCCAGTACTTC
j_call: TRBJ2-7; clone_size: .; d_call: .; v_call: TRBV7-8; cdr3_aa: CASSPGPDSYEQYF; cdr3_nt: TGTGCCAGCAGCCCCGGGCCCGATTCCTACGAGCAGTACTTC
j_call: TRBJ1-4; clone_size: .; d_call: TRBD1; v_call: TRBV7-9; cdr3_aa: CASSEQQGAREKLFF; cdr3_nt: TGTGCCAGCAGCGAACAACAGGGGGCTCGAGAAAAACTGTTTTTT
j_call: TRBJ2-1; clone_size: .; d_call: .; v_call: TRBV4-3; cdr3_aa: CASSLEIGPNYNEQFF; cdr3_nt: TGCGCCAGCAGCCTCGAAATAGGACCGAACTACAATGAGCAGTTCTTC
j_call: TRBJ2-7; clone_size: .; d_call: .; v_call: TRBV10-2; cdr3_aa: CASGAYEQYF; cdr3_nt: TGCGCCAGCGGGGCCTACGAGCAGTACTTC
j_call: TRBJ2-1; clone_size: .; d_call: .; v_call: TRBV7-2; cdr3_aa: CASSVTVTSADNEQFF; cdr3_nt: TGTGCCAGCAGCGTCACGGTAACTTCAGCCGACAATGAGCAGTTCTTC
j_call: TRBJ2-7; clone_size: .; d_call: .; v_call: TRBV12-5; cdr3_aa: CASLRRAYEQYF; cdr3_nt: TGTGCTAGTCTGCGTCGAGCCTACGAGCAGTACTTC
j_call: TRBJ1-1; clone_size: .; d_call: .; v_call: TRBV28; cdr3_aa: CASSLYSEQAFF; cdr3_nt: TGTGCCAGCAGTTTGTACTCGGAGCAAGCTTTCTTT
j_call: TRBJ1-4; clone_size: few; d_call: .; v_call: TRBV28; cdr3_aa: CASSFGVPSRYGKLFF; cdr3_nt: TGTGCCAGCAGTTTCGGAGTCCCTAGTCGCTATGGAAAACTGTTTTTT
j_call: TRBJ1-2; clone_size: once; d_call: .; v_call: TRBV5-6; cdr3_aa: CASSLLDGDLYGYTF; cdr3_nt: TGTGCCAGCAGCCTCCTGGACGGGGACTTATATGGCTACACCTTC
j_call: TRBJ1-2; clone_size: .; d_call: .; v_call: TRBV6-4; cdr3_aa: CASSDTEGYGYTF; cdr3_nt: TGTGCCAGCAGTGACACGGAGGGCTATGGCTACACCTTC
j_call: TRBJ2-7; clone_size: .; d_call: TRBD1; v_call: TRBV5-1; cdr3_aa: CASSINVGQGYEQYF; cdr3_nt: TGCGCCAGCAGCATTAACGTGGGACAGGGGTACGAGCAGTACTTC
j_call: TRBJ1-3; clone_size: .; d_call: .; v_call: TRBV5-1; cdr3_aa: CASSAEGDTIYF; cdr3_nt: TGCGCCAGCAGTGCGGAGGGAGACACCATATATTTT
j_call: TRBJ1-5; clone_size: few; d_call: .; v_call: TRBV19; cdr3_aa: CASSETGRSYSNQPQHF; cdr3_nt: TGTGCCAGTAGTGAGACCGGGAGAAGTTATAGCAATCAGCCCCAGCATTTT
j_call: TRBJ1-5; clone_size: once; d_call: TRBD1; v_call: TRBV28; cdr3_aa: CASSLSGQGVNQPQHF; cdr3_nt: TGTGCCAGCAGTTTGTCTGGACAGGGGGTCAATCAGCCCCAGCATTTT
j_call: TRBJ2-1; clone_size: .; d_call: .; v_call: TRBV7-9; cdr3_aa: CASSPRLVRIGWYNEQFF; cdr3_nt: TGTGCCAGCAGCCCCCGTCTAGTAAGGATTGGTTGGTACAATGAGCAGTTCTTC
j_call: TRBJ2-3; clone_size: .; d_call: TRBD2; v_call: TRBV28; cdr3_aa: CASSLTGTSGSVSTDTQYF; cdr3_nt: TGTGCCAGCAGTTTAACCGGGACTAGCGGGAGCGTTAGCACAGATACGCAGTATTTT
j_call: TRBJ2-7; clone_size: .; d_call: TRBD2; v_call: TRBV11-2; cdr3_aa: CASSSGGGAGGPFEQYF; cdr3_nt: TGTGCCAGCAGCTCTGGGGGGGGAGCGGGAGGCCCGTTCGAGCAGTACTTC
j_call: TRBJ1-2; clone_size: .; d_call: .; v_call: TRBV19; cdr3_aa: CASSISREVNYGYTF; cdr3_nt: TGTGCCAGTAGTATCTCTCGGGAAGTTAACTATGGCTACACCTTC
j_call: TRBJ2-1; clone_size: .; d_call: .; v_call: TRBV7-9; cdr3_aa: CASSLALESPDYNEQFF; cdr3_nt: TGTGCCAGCAGCTTAGCGCTTGAGAGTCCCGACTACAATGAGCAGTTCTTC
j_call: TRBJ1-1; clone_size: .; d_call: .; v_call: TRBV7-9; cdr3_aa: CASSSSGVREAFF; cdr3_nt: TGTGCCAGCAGCTCCTCCGGGGTTAGAGAAGCTTTCTTT
j_call: TRBJ2-7; clone_size: .; d_call: TRBD1; v_call: TRBV19; cdr3_aa: CASRDRGPRDEQYF; cdr3_nt: TGTGCCAGTCGGGACAGGGGGCCGCGGGACGAGCAGTACTTC
j_call: TRBJ2-2; clone_size: .; d_call: .; v_call: TRBV28; cdr3_aa: CASSGSGFGRANTGELFF; cdr3_nt: TGTGCCAGCAGTGGGAGTGGGTTCGGCCGAGCGAACACCGGGGAGCTGTTTTTT
j_call: TRBJ1-2; clone_size: .; d_call: .; v_call: TRBV4-2; cdr3_aa: CASSQTGRNYGYTF; cdr3_nt: TGTGCCAGCAGCCAAACCGGTAGAAACTATGGCTACACCTTC
j_call: TRBJ2-5; clone_size: .; d_call: .; v_call: TRBV18; cdr3_aa: CASSPQGVETQYF; cdr3_nt: TGTGCCAGCTCACCGCAGGGAGTTGAGACCCAGTACTTC
j_call: TRBJ2-3; clone_size: .; d_call: .; v_call: TRBV7-2; cdr3_aa: CASSLGWQGPNTQYF; cdr3_nt: TGTGCCAGCAGCTTAGGCTGGCAGGGCCCTAATACGCAGTATTTT
j_call: TRBJ1-2; clone_size: once; d_call: .; v_call: TRBV7-2; cdr3_aa: CASSLGTAFTNYGYTF; cdr3_nt: TGTGCCAGCAGCTTAGGGACGGCTTTCACTAACTATGGCTACACCTTC
j_call: TRBJ2-3; clone_size: .; d_call: .; v_call: TRBV4-3; cdr3_aa: CASSQGMGDVGTDTQYF; cdr3_nt: TGCGCCAGCAGCCAAGGGATGGGGGACGTGGGCACAGATACGCAGTATTTT
j_call: TRBJ2-7; clone_size: .; d_call: TRBD2; v_call: TRBV5-1; cdr3_aa: CASSSLAGSSYEQYF; cdr3_nt: TGCGCCAGCAGCTCCCTAGCGGGGAGCTCCTACGAGCAGTACTTC
j_call: TRBJ2-7; clone_size: .; d_call: .; v_call: TRBV29-1; cdr3_aa: CSVGLSYEQYF; cdr3_nt: TGCAGCGTTGGACTATCCTACGAGCAGTACTTC
j_call: TRBJ2-6; clone_size: .; d_call: TRBD1; v_call: TRBV19; cdr3_aa: CASSYAGTGFSGANVLTF; cdr3_nt: TGTGCCAGTAGCTACGCCGGGACAGGGTTCTCTGGGGCCAACGTCCTGACTTTC
j_call: TRBJ1-5; clone_size: .; d_call: .; v_call: TRBV6-1; cdr3_aa: CASRIGGQPQHF; cdr3_nt: TGTGCCAGCCGAATTGGTGGTCAGCCCCAGCATTTT
j_call: TRBJ2-7; clone_size: .; d_call: .; v_call: TRBV18; cdr3_aa: CASSPPFRLGEQYF; cdr3_nt: TGTGCCAGCTCACCACCGTTCAGGTTAGGCGAGCAGTACTTC